The entry below describes one T cell receptor beta chain. The source of the sample is a study of control samples from healthy donors and cancer patients. Method: immunoSEQ multiplex PCR; TCRdb's copy keeps in-frame clones and lacks some. The sample records about 100,000 clones, approximately 82% being singletons. Germline V gives CDR1 SEHNR, CDR2 FQNEAQ (reference sequence). Germline trimming cut 2 bases from V and 9 bases from J; bases unmatched to any gene: 6. The CDR3 runs 14 residues. The chain combines TRBV7-9 with TRBJ2-1; 8 bases line up with TRBD1. The origin of this receptor is a young man in good health. Sample: blood. The CDR3 nucleotides are TGTGCCAGCAGCTTACGCCCAGGGGGCAGTGAGCAGTTCTTC. Translation: CASSLRPGGSEQFF.